The entry below describes one T cell receptor (beta chain). This sample stems from a study of shared T cell receptors in the human thymus. V lost 6 bases and J lost 7, with 19 bases in between. CDR3 length: 15 residues. CDR1 and CDR2 from the germline V gene are MDHEN and SYDVKM. The repertoire was sequenced with immunoSEQ multiplex PCR; TCRdb's copy has only in-frame clones and lacks some. The repertoire holds roughly 500,000 clones, with approximately 80% as singletons. These sequences were also reported in another study, on human thymus T cells. This second report adds: Biased V and J segment usage appeared in thymus and peripheral blood. Related work found strong thymic repertoire overlap between unrelated individuals.

This chain connects TRBV28 to TRBJ1-5; possible D gene TRBD1, 5 bases. The sequence was collected from a boy under three years old with a congenital heart defect. Material: thymocytes. The CDR3 is CASRPKGGAQQPQHF. The CDR3 nucleotides are TGTGCCAGCAGACCCAAGGGTGGGGCCCAACAGCCCCAGCATTTT. Together with reference TRBV28 and TRBJ1-5, the CDR3 gives the full variable domain: DVKVTQSSRYLVKRTGEKVFLECVQDMDHENMFWYRQDPGLGLRLIYFSYDVKMKEKGDIPEGYSVSREKKERFSLILESASTNQTSMYLCASRPKGGAQQPQHFGDGTRLSIL.